These 12 T cell receptor beta chains share one sample of origin, sequenced in a study of Ad26.COV2.S vaccination and SARS-CoV-2 variants. The treatment: roughly 20 received Ad26.COV2.S at low or high dose, single or two shots; roughly five received placebo; per-sample allocation not given. Sampling was performed 63 days after the first vaccine or placebo injection. Profiled with immunoSEQ multiplex PCR; TCRdb holds only in-frame clones, not every one. The sample has roughly 700,000 clones, around 89% seen once. The starting material was peripheral blood, obtained in a trial of Ad26.COV2.S vaccine versus placebo. Every receptor here comes from a person aged 18-60 years who received the Ad26.COV2.S COVID-19 vaccine or a placebo.

This clone was seen only once. The chain recombines TRBV7-2 with TRBJ1-5, with D possibly matching TRBD1 (6 bases). The CDR3 spans 17 residues. Germline CDR1 reads SGHTA; CDR2 reads FQGNSA. V was trimmed by 5 bases and J by 1 base, leaving 18 bases between them. CDR3 sequence (DNA): TGTGCCAGCAGCCTAGGTGGGGGGCTGGAAAGCAATCAGCCCCAGCATTTT. Translating it yields CASSLGGGLESNQPQHF.

This clone was found a few times. Other DNA sequences in the sample encode the same CDR3. The rearrangement uses TRBV7-9 and TRBJ1-5; no definite D call. The germline CDR1 and CDR2 sequences are SEHNR and FQNEAQ (reference sequence). The CDR3 runs 12 residues. Trimming left V 3 bases short and J 4 bases short, with 4 bases between. Here the CDR3 reads CASSFSNQPQHF. CDR3 nucleotide sequence: TGTGCCAGCAGCTTTAGTAATCAGCCCCAGCATTTT.

V is TRBV10-3 and J is TRBJ2-7, with unresolved D. Germline CDR1 and CDR2: ENHRY and SYGVKD. The CDR3 runs 15 residues. The V and J ends lost 8 bases and 5 bases respectively, with 22 bases between them. The CDR3 loop reads CAIDVAGVLVDEQYF. In DNA form, the CDR3 reads TGTGCCATCGATGTAGCAGGAGTACTCGTCGACGAGCAGTACTTC.

The chain is built from TRBV6-5 and TRBJ2-3; tentative D call: TRBD2 (6 bases). V dropped 11 bases and J dropped 4 bases, with 19 bases sitting between them. Germline V gene data show CDR1 as MNHEY and CDR2 as SVGAGI. This CDR3 spans 14 amino acids. The DNA of the CDR3 is TGTGCCGTCGGGCGGGACTTCGGCCCAGATACGCAGTATTTT. Translating gives CAVGRDFGPDTQYF.

This clone came up once. The genes are TRBV21-1 and TRBJ2-3. TRBV21-1 counts as a pseudogene. CDR3 length equals 15 residues. The chain's CDR3 is CASSGLVWDTDTQYF. The CDR3, as DNA: TGTGCCAGCAGCGGGTTAGTTTGGGACACAGATACGCAGTATTTT.

The chain is built from TRBV12-3 or TRBV12-4 and TRBJ2-1, with unresolved D. The CDR3 is made up of 11 amino acids. Trimming left V 7 bases short and J 4 bases short, with 5 bases between. The CDR3: CASTSYNEQFF. DNA of the CDR3: TGTGCCAGCACTTCTTACAATGAGCAGTTCTTC.

The chain links TRBV29-1 to TRBJ2-3; 8 nucleotides align to TRBD1. J gave up 2 bases and V 2 bases, and 3 bases lay outside the gene matches. CDR1 SQVTM and CDR2 ANQGSEA come from the germline V gene. The CDR3 sequence is 14 residues long. Written as DNA, the CDR3 is TGCAGCGTTGAAAGGACAGGGCTCACAGATACGCAGTATTTT. Encoded protein: CSVERTGLTDTQYF.

The J gene is TRBJ2-3, the V gene TRBV5-1; 9 nucleotides match TRBD2. The junction had 2 bases not matched to a gene; V was cut back by 0 bases and J by 6 bases. The CDR3 totals 14 residues. Germline CDR1 and CDR2: SGHRS and YFSETQ. The CDR3 is CASSLDSGGDTQYF. As DNA, the CDR3 is TGCGCCAGCAGCTTGGATAGCGGGGGCGATACGCAGTATTTT.

The gene calls are TRBV4-2 and TRBJ2-7, with unresolved D. The CDR3 totals 15 residues. Between the trimmed V and J ends, which lost 2 bases and 0 bases, there was a span of 11 bases. The V gene's germline CDR1 is LGHNA and CDR2 YNFKEQ. Written as DNA, the CDR3 is TGTGCCAGCAGCCAAACCGTGGGCACCTCCTACGAGCAGTACTTC. It codes for CASSQTVGTSYEQYF.

This clone came up once. The J gene is TRBJ2-2, the V gene TRBV4-3; D is perhaps TRBD1 or TRBD2 (5 bases each). The CDR3 sequence is 16 residues long. Germline CDR1 reads LGHNA; CDR2 reads YSLEER. V was shortened by 4 bases and J by 4 bases, with 16 bases between the two germline ends. The DNA for the CDR3 is TGCGCCAGCAGCCTCCGGGGCGGACGGGGCACCGGGGAGCTGTTTTTT. Translated, it gives CASSLRGGRGTGELFF.

The V gene is TRBV28, the J gene TRBJ1-1; D possibly corresponds to TRBD1 (6 bases). The ends were cut back, 7 bases at V and 8 bases at J, with 14 bases in the middle. The CDR3 loop spans 12 amino acids. The germline CDR1 and CDR2 sequences are MDHEN and SYDVKM. This CDR3 is CASTGGRGEAFF. In nucleotides, the CDR3 is TGTGCCAGCACGGGGGGTAGGGGGGAAGCTTTCTTT.

The chain couples TRBV7-8 to TRBJ1-5, with D possibly TRBD1 on 5 matching bases. Germline V gene data show CDR1 as SGHVS and CDR2 as FQNEAQ. The ends were cut back, 1 base at V and 12 bases at J, with 7 bases in the middle. The CDR3 extends over 11 amino acids. CDR3 sequence (DNA): TGTGCCAGCAGCTTAGAGGGACGCCAGCATTTT. As protein: CASSLEGRQHF.